The TCR beta chain under discussion was sequenced for a study of a mutant IDH1 vaccine in newly diagnosed glioma. The data were produced by immunoSEQ multiplex PCR, yet TCRdb's version contains in-frame clones alone and is incomplete. Among tens of thousands of clones, approximately 87% were seen once, and the ten largest hold around 1.5%. Worth noting for this clone: What it recognizes is unknown.

Germline CDR1 WNHNN, CDR2 SYGVQD (reference sequence). Trimming cost V 0 bases and J 1 base, with 15 bases left between them. The CDR3 spans 17 residues. Noted time point: week 23, last vaccination. Doses of 300 ug of mutant IDH1 20-mer peptide were given with topical imiquimod. The sequence was obtained from a man aged 35-49 years with glioma. The input for sequencing was PBMCs, taken from a glioma patient whose treatment included an IDH1 peptide vaccine. The rearrangement links TRBV10-1 to TRBJ1-1; tentative D call: TRBD1 (6 bases). The CDR3 bases are TGCGCCAGCAGTGAGTCGAGTTCCCGGACAGAGAACACTGAAGCTTTCTTT. Its translation: CASSESSSRTENTEAFF.